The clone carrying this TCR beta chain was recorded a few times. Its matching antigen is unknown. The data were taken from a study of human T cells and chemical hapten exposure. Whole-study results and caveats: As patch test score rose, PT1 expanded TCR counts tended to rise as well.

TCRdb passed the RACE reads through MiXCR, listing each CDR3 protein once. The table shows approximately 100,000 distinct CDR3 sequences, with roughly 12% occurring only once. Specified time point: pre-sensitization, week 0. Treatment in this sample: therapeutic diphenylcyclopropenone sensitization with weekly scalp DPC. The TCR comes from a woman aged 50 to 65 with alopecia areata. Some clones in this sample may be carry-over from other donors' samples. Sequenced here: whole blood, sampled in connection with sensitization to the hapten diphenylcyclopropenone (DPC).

The CDR3: CASSRGQTNTGELFF. DNA for the CDR3: TGTGCCAGCAGCCGGGGACAGACTAACACCGGGGAGCTGTTTTTT. The V and J genes are TRBV5-4 and TRBJ2-2; TRBD1 matches 7 bases. Per the germline V gene, CDR1 is SGHNT and CDR2 is YYREEE (reference sequence). After removal of 4 bases from V and 2 bases from J, the junction contained 5 bases not matched to a gene. CDR3 length equals 15 residues.